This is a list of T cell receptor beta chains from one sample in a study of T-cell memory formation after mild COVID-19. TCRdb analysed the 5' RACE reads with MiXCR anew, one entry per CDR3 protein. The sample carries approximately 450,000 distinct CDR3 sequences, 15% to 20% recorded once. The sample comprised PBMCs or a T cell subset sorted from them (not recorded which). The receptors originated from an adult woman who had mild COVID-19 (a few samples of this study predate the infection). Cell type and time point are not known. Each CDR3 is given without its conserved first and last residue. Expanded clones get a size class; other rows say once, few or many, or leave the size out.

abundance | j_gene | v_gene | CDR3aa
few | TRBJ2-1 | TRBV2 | ASSEWDPSYNEQF
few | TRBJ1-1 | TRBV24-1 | ATAGALGTEAF
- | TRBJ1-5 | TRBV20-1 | SAREGRGRNQPQH
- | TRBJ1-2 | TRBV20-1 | SAVDNPYGYT
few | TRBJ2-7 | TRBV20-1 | SARGWADYEQY
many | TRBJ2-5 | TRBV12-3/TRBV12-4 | ASSPTGGGQETQY
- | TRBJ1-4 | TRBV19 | ASSILGTGENEKLF
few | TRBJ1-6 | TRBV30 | AWSVHRSRQDSPLH
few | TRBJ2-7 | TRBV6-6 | ASSYSLTGDVSYEQY
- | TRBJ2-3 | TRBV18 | ASSPPTSGRRTDTQY
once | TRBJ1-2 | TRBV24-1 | ATSTGFYGYT
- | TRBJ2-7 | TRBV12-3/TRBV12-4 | ASSLTGIEQY
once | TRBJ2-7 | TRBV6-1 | ASSGGQHSSYEQY
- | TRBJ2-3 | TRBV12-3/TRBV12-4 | ASSLRPTSGGSTDTQY
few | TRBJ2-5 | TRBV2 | ASSGDREVRETQY
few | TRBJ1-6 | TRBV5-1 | ASSRATDGNSPLH
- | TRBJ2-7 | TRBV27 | ASRSLLAFRYEQY
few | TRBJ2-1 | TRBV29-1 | SVYTGTDSYNEQF
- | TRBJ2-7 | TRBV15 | ATSTTHGTSVYEQY
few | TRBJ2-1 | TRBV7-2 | AVIRSSAGGFYNEQF
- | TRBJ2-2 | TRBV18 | ASSDRANTGELF
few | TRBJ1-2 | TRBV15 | ATSPRGQGLSGYT
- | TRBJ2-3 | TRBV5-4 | ASSSTRPPPDTQY
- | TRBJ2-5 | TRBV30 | AWIPGSETQY
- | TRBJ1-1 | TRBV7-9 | ASSWGHVNTEAF
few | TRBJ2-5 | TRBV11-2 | ASSGDREGSETQY
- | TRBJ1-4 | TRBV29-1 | SVVLQGAKSEKLF
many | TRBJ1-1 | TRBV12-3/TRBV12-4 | ASSSRRHMNTEAF
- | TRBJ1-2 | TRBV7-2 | ASSRRGDGYT
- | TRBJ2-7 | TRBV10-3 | AISEEANEQY
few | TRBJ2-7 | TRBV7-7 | ASSLQTNYEQY
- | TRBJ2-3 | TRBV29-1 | SVESGRGTDTQY
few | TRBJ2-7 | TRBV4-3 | ASSQQVSYEQY
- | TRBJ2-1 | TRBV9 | ASSGYRGLPYDEQF
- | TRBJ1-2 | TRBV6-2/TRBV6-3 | ASSYSVGSDNYGYT
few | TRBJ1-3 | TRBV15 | ATSRGWGDSANFGNTIY
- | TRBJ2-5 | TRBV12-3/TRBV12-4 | ASSLMTNQETQY
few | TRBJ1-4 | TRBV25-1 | ASSAGRGNEKLF